The table lists the clone carrying this T cell receptor (beta chain) with a few counts. Its target is unknown. V lost 4 bases to trimming and J lost 6 bases, with 13 bases between them. The CDR3 runs 13 residues. Germline V gene data show CDR1 as SGHVS and CDR2 as FNYEAQ. The sample originates from a study of blood T cells in healthy people across ages. In the study overall: When template switching was applied, about one barcoded beta molecule was captured per two T cells.

Whole-study results and caveats: Those diversity estimates obtained from one million T cells were thought to be underestimates. Per million T cells, TCR beta diversity dropped about linearly as age rose.

The second PCR ran about 7 to 12 cycles with a sample-barcoded 5' primer and J-beta primers. A template-switch adaptor containing 12 random nucleotides labeled each cDNA molecule. TCRdb passed the 5' RACE reads through MiXCR, listing each CDR3 protein once. This table has roughly 900,000 distinct CDR3 sequences, about 48% appearing once. The TCR comes from a man younger than 40 in good health. The chain carries TRBV7-6 and TRBJ2-7; D uncertain. The sample consisted of blood. The CDR3 here is CASSSEDSPEQYF. The CDR3 DNA sequence: TGTGCCAGCAGCTCCGAAGATTCGCCCGAGCAGTACTTC.